This T cell receptor beta chain was sequenced in a study of ipilimumab plus nivolumab after autologous stem cell transplantation (dated by TCRdb to the early 2020s). Describing the broader study: The median number of doses received by trial patients was 4 to 6 for ipilimumab and about 8 for nivolumab. Included in the myeloma cohort were high-risk transplant-naive patients as well as patients relapsing within 3 years of a first autologous transplant. Patients with high-risk diffuse large B cell lymphoma, mature T cell lymphoma, or multiple myeloma undergoing autologous transplant were enrolled in the trial. The intent-to-treat population of the trial was made up of 30 to 40 patients. What the research found in general, with its limitations: The authors stated that profiles of the T cell receptor repertoire, regulatory T cell phenotype and gut microbiota provided a biologic rationale for studying this approach further. The authors concluded that combined checkpoint inhibition appeared tolerable when used as consolidation after transplant.

As encoded in the germline V gene, CDR1 is MNHEY while CDR2 is SVGAGI. V is clipped by 10 bases and J by 5 bases, and the sequence between their germline boundaries is 14 bases long. The CDR3 numbers 12 residues from cysteine through phenylalanine. Of the read, only the CDR3 DNA is kept; its 36 bases are in frame from base 1. Ipilimumab was given at 1 mg/kg intravenously on day 1 of selected weeks, and checkpoint therapy started 14 to 28 days after autologous transplant. Nivolumab was administered at 3 mg/kg intravenously on day 1 of weeks 1, 4, 7, 10, and every two weeks through week 26. This Phase Ib clinical trial tested ipilimumab plus nivolumab, a combined checkpoint inhibition, as consolidation after autologous stem cell transplantation. The library was made by the immunoSEQ multiplex PCR assay. Imported from immuneACCESS, the table was reduced by TCRdb to in-frame sequences with V and J called. These copies leave out some clones; in studies compared against another copy, an unresolved V gene accounts for under half, and the cause of the remainder is not known. This sample holds more than 4,000 clones; roughly 79% were observed only once. 16% of the sample lies in the top ten.

In its sample, this clone was seen a few times. The clone's antigen remains unknown. The sample holds no much larger clone one base away, and base qualities are not on file. This specimen consisted of PBMCs, obtained in a trial of ipilimumab plus nivolumab as post-transplant consolidation. The chain was built from TRBV6-5 and TRBJ2-5, with a tentative D gene TRBD2 over 6 matching bases. The clonotype originates from a male donor with multiple myeloma. The bases are TGTGCCACCTCTCTGGGGAGGGAGACCCAGTACTTC. Its amino acids are CATSLGRETQYF.